The rows below give T cell receptor beta chains drawn from one sample of a study of regulatory and conventional T cells in RAG deficiency. Clones were sequenced by immunoSEQ multiplex PCR, and TCRdb holds only the in-frame ones, with some missing. The profile covers about 2,600 clones, with approximately 84% appearing a single time and about 5% taken by the ten largest. The sequenced material came from CD4+ effector T cells sorted from blood. Source of these receptors: a human donor with RAG deficiency presenting as severe combined immunodeficiency. The CDR3 runs from the conserved cysteine through the conserved F or W. The D gene is left open where the match is weak. Clone size is shown for a subset of rows, as once, few, many or a class of expanded clone.

cdr3_length d_call j_call clone_size v_call cdr3_aa cdr3_nt
16 - TRBJ2-5 - TRBV6-5 CASSYSQARGQETQYF TGTGCCAGCAGTTACTCACAGGCCCGGGGCCAAGAGACCCAGTACTTC
14 TRBD1 TRBJ2-7 - TRBV30 CAWSVRDRGYEQYF TGTGCCTGGAGTGTACGGGACAGGGGCTACGAGCAGTACTTC
13 - TRBJ2-5 once TRBV7-3 CASSLNPPETQYF TGTGCCAGCAGCTTAAACCCCCCCGAGACCCAGTACTTC
10 - TRBJ2-3 once TRBV29-1 CSVNTDTQYF TGCAGCGTTAACACAGATACGCAGTATTTT
15 TRBD1 TRBJ2-5 - TRBV27 CASSLGTGGFETQYF TGTGCCAGCAGTTTAGGTACAGGGGGCTTCGAGACCCAGTACTTC
14 - TRBJ2-5 - TRBV7-2 CASSSTTGQETQYF TGTGCCAGCAGCTCCACCACAGGACAAGAGACCCAGTACTTC
16 TRBD1 TRBJ2-3 once TRBV5-6 CASSLAPGGFSDTQYF TGTGCCAGCAGCTTGGCTCCAGGGGGCTTTTCAGATACGCAGTATTTT
13 - TRBJ2-7 - TRBV5-1 CASSLVSSYEQYF TGCGCCAGCAGCTTGGTGAGCTCCTACGAGCAGTACTTC
13 - TRBJ2-5 - TRBV5-6 CASSLVDGETQYF TGTGCCAGCAGCTTGGTAGATGGAGAGACCCAGTACTTC
14 - TRBJ2-3 - TRBV7-3 CASSLTRDTDTQYF TGTGCCAGCAGCTTAACTAGGGACACAGATACGCAGTATTTT
13 - TRBJ2-3 - TRBV27 CASSLWATDTQYF TGTGCCAGCAGTTTATGGGCGACAGATACGCAGTATTTT
15 TRBD1 TRBJ2-3 - TRBV18 CASSRQGANLDTQYF TGTGCCAGCTCACGACAGGGGGCGAATTTAGATACGCAGTATTTT
13 - TRBJ2-3 - TRBV27 CASRPTGLDTQYF TGTGCCAGCAGGCCGACAGGTTTAGATACGCAGTATTTT
15 TRBD1 TRBJ1-2 few TRBV6-6 CASSYWTGYNYGYTF TGTGCCAGCAGTTACTGGACAGGATATAACTATGGCTACACCTTC
15 TRBD1 TRBJ2-3 few TRBV4-2 CASSQEQGRTDTQYF TGTGCCAGCAGCCAAGAACAGGGGCGCACAGATACGCAGTATTTT
14 - TRBJ2-7 - TRBV4-2 CASSPLTPTYEQYF TGTGCCAGCAGCCCCCTGACTCCTACCTACGAGCAGTACTTC
17 TRBD1 TRBJ1-2 - TRBV28 CASSLLGQGPFNYGYTF TGTGCCAGCAGTTTATTGGGACAGGGCCCTTTTAACTATGGCTACACCTTC
15 - TRBJ1-2 - TRBV4-2 CASSQGGQARNGYTF TGTGCCAGCAGCCAAGGCGGGCAGGCTCGAAATGGCTACACCTTC
15 - TRBJ2-5 - TRBV5-1 CASSFTGTSWETQYF TGCGCCAGCAGCTTCACCGGGACATCGTGGGAGACCCAGTACTTC
15 - TRBJ1-2 - TRBV7-2 CASSFWKGQNYGYTF TGTGCCAGCAGCTTTTGGAAGGGGCAGAACTATGGCTACACCTTC
15 - TRBJ1-6 - TRBV18 CASSPQDWTRSPLHF TGTGCCAGCTCACCCCAGGACTGGACGCGTTCACCCCTCCACTTT
15 - TRBJ2-3 few TRBV7-8 CASSLGSPRVDTQYF TGTGCCAGCAGCTTAGGTAGCCCACGGGTAGATACGCAGTATTTT
14 - TRBJ2-7 - TRBV11-2 CASSQDRSSYEQYF TGTGCCAGCAGCCAGGACCGAAGCTCCTACGAGCAGTACTTC
15 TRBD2 TRBJ2-5 - TRBV5-4 CASGKGTSGLETQYF TGTGCCAGCGGAAAAGGGACTAGCGGATTAGAGACCCAGTACTTC
15 - TRBJ2-3 - TRBV5-4 CASSWLSTGYDTQYF TGTGCCAGCAGCTGGCTTTCAACAGGGTACGATACGCAGTATTTT
13 TRBD1 TRBJ2-7 - TRBV28 CATRWQGVGEQYF TGTGCCACACGTTGGCAGGGGGTAGGCGAGCAGTACTTC
13 - TRBJ2-3 - TRBV2 CASSEWGSDTQYF TGTGCCAGCAGTGAATGGGGGTCAGATACGCAGTATTTT
13 - TRBJ2-3 - TRBV5-4 CASSSRGTDTQYF TGTGCCAGCAGCTCTCGGGGCACAGATACGCAGTATTTT
15 - TRBJ1-2 - TRBV15 CATSRDYATDYGYTF TGTGCCACCAGCAGAGATTACGCCACCGACTATGGCTACACCTTC
13 TRBD1 TRBJ2-7 - TRBV6-1 CASRMTGAYEQYF TGTGCCAGCAGGATGACAGGGGCCTACGAGCAGTACTTC
13 - TRBJ1-1 - TRBV7-2 CASSPWANLEAFF TGTGCCAGCTCTCCCTGGGCTAACTTAGAAGCTTTCTTT
14 TRBD1 TRBJ2-1 - TRBV6-6 CASSYSGQYNEQFF TGTGCCAGCAGTTACTCGGGACAGTACAATGAGCAGTTCTTC
13 - TRBJ2-5 - TRBV28 CAHGVGRGETQYF TGTGCCCATGGGGTAGGGAGAGGGGAGACCCAGTACTTC
15 - TRBJ2-7 - TRBV11-1 CASSFFYTLSYEQYF TGTGCCAGCAGCTTCTTTTATACACTCTCCTACGAGCAGTACTTC
13 TRBD1 TRBJ1-2 - TRBV27 CASSHRGRGGYTF TGTGCCAGCAGCCACAGGGGGCGGGGTGGCTACACCTTC
16 - TRBJ2-6 - TRBV5-1 CASSLALSSGANVLTF TGCGCCAGCAGCTTGGCCCTCTCCTCTGGGGCCAACGTCCTGACTTTC
16 - TRBJ2-1 - TRBV9 CASSVVGGHSYNEQFF TGTGCCAGCAGCGTAGTAGGCGGCCATTCCTACAATGAGCAGTTCTTC
13 - TRBJ2-1 - TRBV7-8 CASSLAHYNEQFF TGTGCCAGCAGCTTAGCGCATTACAATGAGCAGTTCTTC
12 - TRBJ1-5 - TRBV2 CASKQHDQPQHF TGTGCCAGCAAACAGCATGATCAGCCCCAGCATTTT
14 - TRBJ2-7 - TRBV7-2 CASSTTRGSYEQYF TGTGCCAGCAGCACGACACGGGGTTCCTACGAGCAGTACTTC
15 TRBD1 TRBJ2-2 few TRBV4-3 CASIRDRGSDGELFF TGCGCCAGCATCCGAGACAGGGGTTCAGACGGGGAGCTGTTTTTT
15 - TRBJ2-1 - TRBV19 CASSIGISSYNEQFF TGTGCCAGTAGTATAGGGATTTCCTCCTACAATGAGCAGTTCTTC
15 - TRBJ2-7 once TRBV7-9 CASSLERTVLYEQYF TGTGCCAGCAGCTTAGAAAGGACAGTGTTATACGAGCAGTACTTC
12 - TRBJ1-3 - TRBV5-1 CASSLNGNTIYF TGCGCCAGCAGCTTGAATGGAAACACCATATATTTT
13 - TRBJ2-3 - TRBV6-5 CASSYSGTDAQYF TGTGCCAGCAGTTACTCGGGCACAGATGCGCAGTATTTT
14 TRBD1 TRBJ2-7 - TRBV2 CASSIDRVTYEQYF TGTGCCAGCAGTATCGACAGGGTCACCTACGAGCAGTACTTC
17 - TRBJ2-2 - TRBV15 CATSRDGGLANTGELFF TGTGCCACCAGCAGAGATGGAGGACTCGCGAACACCGGGGAGCTGTTTTTT
13 - TRBJ2-1 - TRBV5-1 CASSLVAYNEQFF TGCGCCAGCAGCTTGGTAGCCTACAATGAGCAGTTCTTC
13 TRBD2 TRBJ2-5 - TRBV18 CASSEGGQETQYF TGTGCCAGCTCAGAGGGAGGGCAAGAGACCCAGTACTTC
13 - TRBJ2-4 - TRBV19 CASSILRGTIQYF TGTGCCAGTAGTATATTAAGAGGGACCATTCAGTACTTC
17 - TRBJ2-3 - TRBV28 CASSLIQSLTVPDTQYF TGTGCCAGCAGTTTAATCCAAAGCCTGACAGTCCCGGATACGCAGTATTTT
14 TRBD1 TRBJ1-2 few TRBV7-1 CASSSRTGDYGYTF TGTGCCAGCAGCAGCCGGACAGGGGACTATGGCTACACCTTC
14 TRBD1 TRBJ2-3 - TRBV28 CASRTGYSTDTQYF TGTGCCAGCAGGACAGGGTACAGCACAGATACGCAGTATTTT